This T cell receptor (beta chain) was retrieved from a study of identical twins. Looked up from germline, CDR1 is SGDLS and CDR2 is YYNGEE. V was shortened by 2 bases and J by 8 bases, with 14 bases between the two germline ends. The CDR3 extends over 14 amino acids. This clonotype was counted many times. TCRdb used MiXCR to reprocess the 5' RACE reads, holding one entry per CDR3 protein. The sample includes around 140,000 distinct CDR3 sequences, around 3.5% of them seen just once. The sample consisted of memory T cells sorted from blood. The clonotype originates from a man aged 18 to 30 in good health. V and J are TRBV9 and TRBJ2-1, with TRBD2 as a possible D gene (5 bases). The CDR3 protein is CASSVRDGWDEQFF. The CDR3 nucleotides read TGTGCCAGCAGCGTGAGGGATGGGTGGGATGAGCAGTTCTTC.